This T cell receptor (beta chain) was obtained from a study of PD-L1 blockade in urothelial cancer. Looking at the study overall: Prior chemotherapy regimens per patient numbered 0 to 3.

Germline V gene data show CDR1 as SGHDN and CDR2 as FVKESK. The CDR3 contains 17 residues. J lost 4 bases, V lost 0 bases, and 6 bases had no gene match. The method was immunoSEQ multiplex PCR; TCRdb's version includes in-frame clones alone and lacks a portion of them. The sample holds about 52,000 clones; around 79% are singletons and the top ten take 3.5% to 4.5%. Time point defined: pretreatment peripheral blood. The chain recombines TRBV14 with TRBJ2-1; 10 bases line up with TRBD1. The sequence was collected from a man aged 65 to 79 with urothelial cancer. The sequencing used PBMCs, collected around atezolizumab (anti-PD-L1) treatment. DNA of the CDR3: TGTGCCAGCAGCCAAGATAGGGGACAGGGGCCTTACAATGAGCAGTTCTTC. Protein sequence: CASSQDRGQGPYNEQFF.